A selection of T cell receptor beta chains follows, all from one sample in a study of Graves' ophthalmopathy and Graves' hyperthyroidism. One entry per CDR3 protein, called by TCRdb with MiXCR from the multiplex PCR reads. The repertoire has around 1.1 million distinct CDR3 sequences, 36% of them found once; the top ten carry roughly 11%. The sequenced sample consisted of peripheral blood or thyroid tissue (not recorded which). The receptor source for this set is an adult man with Graves' hyperthyroidism. CDR3s include the opening cysteine and the closing phenylalanine or tryptophan. D genes are given only for firm matches. The listing skips clone size in some rows; elsewhere it reads once, few, many or a size class.

cdr3_aa: CATGGSDNYEQYF
cdr3_nt: TGTGCCACCGGGGGGTCAGATAACTACGAGCAGTACTTC
j_call: TRBJ2-7
v_call: TRBV24-1
d_call: .
clone_size: few
cdr3_length: 13

cdr3_aa: CASRPQGMEKLFF
cdr3_nt: TGTGCCAGCAGACCACAGGGAATGGAAAAACTGTTTTTT
j_call: TRBJ1-4
v_call: TRBV6-5
d_call: .
clone_size: few
cdr3_length: 13

cdr3_aa: CASSFLGPDQPQHF
cdr3_nt: TGTGCCAGCAGTTTTTTAGGACCGGACCAGCCCCAGCATTTT
j_call: TRBJ1-5
v_call: TRBV7-9
d_call: .
clone_size: .
cdr3_length: 14

cdr3_aa: CASRWGNQNTEAFF
cdr3_nt: TGTGCCAGCAGGTGGGGAAACCAGAACACTGAAGCTTTCTTT
j_call: TRBJ1-1
v_call: TRBV6-5
d_call: .
clone_size: few
cdr3_length: 14

cdr3_aa: CASSVQPENTEAFF
cdr3_nt: TGTGCCAGCAGCGTACAACCAGAGAACACTGAAGCTTTCTTT
j_call: TRBJ1-1
v_call: TRBV9
d_call: .
clone_size: few
cdr3_length: 14

cdr3_aa: CASSIRQGFPYEQYF
cdr3_nt: TGTGCCAGCAGCATACGACAGGGGTTCCCCTACGAGCAGTACTTC
j_call: TRBJ2-7
v_call: TRBV5-6
d_call: TRBD1
clone_size: .
cdr3_length: 15

cdr3_aa: CATSGGLSGYTF
cdr3_nt: TGTGCCACTTCAGGGGGGCTGTCTGGCTACACCTTC
j_call: TRBJ1-2
v_call: TRBV25-1
d_call: TRBD1
clone_size: .
cdr3_length: 12

cdr3_aa: CASSRSADGTVYGYTF
cdr3_nt: TGTGCCAGCAGTCGGTCCGCTGACGGGACCGTTTATGGCTACACCTTC
j_call: TRBJ1-2
v_call: TRBV6-5
d_call: .
clone_size: few
cdr3_length: 16

cdr3_aa: CASSLVAPETQYF
cdr3_nt: TGTGCCAGCAGCTTAGTAGCGCCAGAGACCCAGTACTTC
j_call: TRBJ2-5
v_call: TRBV7-9
d_call: .
clone_size: .
cdr3_length: 13

cdr3_aa: CASSQDSWDTQTAFF
cdr3_nt: TGTGCCAGCAGCCAAGATAGTTGGGACACCCAAACAGCTTTCTTT
j_call: TRBJ1-1
v_call: TRBV4-2
d_call: .
clone_size: .
cdr3_length: 15

cdr3_aa: CASTPGLGVEIYEQYF
cdr3_nt: TGTGCCAGCACCCCGGGTCTGGGGGTAGAGATCTACGAGCAGTACTTC
j_call: TRBJ2-7
v_call: TRBV9
d_call: .
clone_size: .
cdr3_length: 16

cdr3_aa: CSVAQSSDREFFF
cdr3_nt: TGCAGCGTTGCTCAGTCGTCCGACAGGGAGTTCTTTTTT
j_call: TRBJ1-4
v_call: TRBV29-1
d_call: TRBD1
clone_size: many
cdr3_length: 13

cdr3_aa: CASSLERGLHSPLHF
cdr3_nt: TGTGCCAGCAGCTTGGAGAGGGGTCTCCATTCACCCCTCCACTTT
j_call: TRBJ1-6
v_call: TRBV5-8
d_call: .
clone_size: many
cdr3_length: 15

cdr3_aa: CASRAEWNTEAFF
cdr3_nt: TGTGCCAGCAGGGCGGAATGGAACACTGAAGCTTTCTTT
j_call: TRBJ1-1
v_call: TRBV6-5
d_call: .
clone_size: .
cdr3_length: 13

cdr3_aa: CATGTVLSYEQYF
cdr3_nt: TGTGCCACCGGGACAGTGTTATCCTACGAGCAGTACTTC
j_call: TRBJ2-7
v_call: TRBV7-2
d_call: TRBD1
clone_size: .
cdr3_length: 13

cdr3_aa: CASSPGQVANYGYTF
cdr3_nt: TGTGCCAGCAGCCCGGGACAGGTAGCTAACTATGGCTACACCTTC
j_call: TRBJ1-2
v_call: TRBV12-3/TRBV12-4
d_call: TRBD1
clone_size: many
cdr3_length: 15

cdr3_aa: CASSFRQINYGYTF
cdr3_nt: TGTGCCAGCAGTTTCAGACAGATTAACTATGGCTACACCTTC
j_call: TRBJ1-2
v_call: TRBV28
d_call: .
clone_size: many
cdr3_length: 14

cdr3_aa: CASSRKGRNQPQHF
cdr3_nt: TGTGCCAGTAGTCGAAAGGGTCGCAATCAGCCCCAGCATTTT
j_call: TRBJ1-5
v_call: TRBV19
d_call: .
clone_size: many
cdr3_length: 14

cdr3_aa: CSVDRGNYEQYF
cdr3_nt: TGCAGCGTTGACAGGGGGAACTACGAGCAGTACTTC
j_call: TRBJ2-7
v_call: TRBV29-1
d_call: TRBD1
clone_size: many
cdr3_length: 12

cdr3_aa: CASSLAGTGELYF
cdr3_nt: TGTGCCAGCAGCTTAGCAGGGACCGGGGAGCTGTACTTC
j_call: TRBJ2-7
v_call: TRBV7-6
d_call: .
clone_size: .
cdr3_length: 13

cdr3_aa: CASSQVLGGVSEAFF
cdr3_nt: TGCGCCAGCAGCCAAGTATTGGGAGGGGTCTCTGAAGCTTTCTTT
j_call: TRBJ1-1
v_call: TRBV4-3
d_call: .
clone_size: few
cdr3_length: 15